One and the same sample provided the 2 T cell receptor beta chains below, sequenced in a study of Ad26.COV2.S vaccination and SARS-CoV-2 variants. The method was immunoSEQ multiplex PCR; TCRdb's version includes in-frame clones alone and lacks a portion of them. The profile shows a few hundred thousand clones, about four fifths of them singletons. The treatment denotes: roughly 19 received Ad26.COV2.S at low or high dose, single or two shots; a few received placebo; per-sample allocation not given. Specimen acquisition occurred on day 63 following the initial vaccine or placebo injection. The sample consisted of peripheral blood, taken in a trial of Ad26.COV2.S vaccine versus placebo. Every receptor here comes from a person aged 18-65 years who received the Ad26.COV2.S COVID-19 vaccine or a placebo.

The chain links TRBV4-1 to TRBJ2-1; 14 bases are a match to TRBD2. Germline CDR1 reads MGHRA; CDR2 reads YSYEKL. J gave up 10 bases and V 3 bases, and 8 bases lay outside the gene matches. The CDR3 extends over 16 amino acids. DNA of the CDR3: TGCGCCAGCAGCCACGGGACTAGCGGGAGTTTATGGGAGCAGTTCTTC. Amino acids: CASSHGTSGSLWEQFF.

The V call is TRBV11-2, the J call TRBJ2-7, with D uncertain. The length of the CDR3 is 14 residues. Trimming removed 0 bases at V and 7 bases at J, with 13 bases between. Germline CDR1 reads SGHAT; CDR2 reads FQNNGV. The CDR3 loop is CASSLDIRGREQYF. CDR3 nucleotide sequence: TGTGCCAGCAGCTTAGATATCCGCGGCCGGGAGCAGTACTTC.